The sequence of this T cell receptor beta chain was determined in a study of cytomegalovirus exposure and HLA in healthy donors. Overall study findings and caveats: Three of the chains that were CMV-associated were confirmed in vitro to be specific for CMV antigens.

Primers included in the PCR were 60 Vbeta and 13 Jbeta primers. The table came from immunoSEQ multiplex PCR; TCRdb's copy has only in-frame clones and leaves some out. The sample consists of 200,000 to 250,000 clones, approximately 83% of them appearing once. Notes on this clone: The antigen is unknown. The sample carries other DNA sequences with the same CDR3.

The sequence was collected from a girl aged 10 to 17 in good health and CMV-seronegative. Sequencing used PBMCs.

CDR3 nucleotides: TGTGCCAGCTCACCGGGGACGGGGGGTACTGAAGCTTTCTTT. Translating it yields CASSPGTGGTEAFF. The rearrangement links TRBV18 to TRBJ1-1; possibly TRBD1 for D (5 bases). V gave up 3 bases and J gave up 5 bases, with 13 bases separating them. Looked up from germline, CDR1 is KGHSH and CDR2 is LQKENI. This CDR3 is built from 14 residues. Using reference TRBV18 and TRBJ1-1 for the parts outside the CDR3, the full variable domain is NAGVMQNPRHLVRRRGQEARLRCSPMKGHSHVYWYRQLPEEGLKFMVYLQKENIIDESGMPKERFSAEFPKEGPSILRIQQVVRGDSAAYFCASSPGTGGTEAFFGQGTRLTVV.